This T cell receptor beta chain was retrieved from a study of CD8+ T cells in alopecia areata. Sorted populations comprised CD4+ and CD8+ T cells obtained from PBMCs. This clone was seen a few times. The authors extracted RNA and reverse transcribed it into cDNA as the sequencing template. Method: immunoSEQ multiplex PCR; TCRdb's copy keeps in-frame clones and lacks some. The sample shows around 210,000 clones, around three fifths of them seen only once. The TCR sequence derives from a human donor in good health. Sequenced: CD8+ T cells sorted from blood.

The CDR3 loop reads CATHTDTQYF. DNA of the CDR3: TGTGCCACCCACACAGATACGCAGTATTTT. The rearrangement uses TRBV9 and TRBJ2-3; D remains unclear. The CDR3 sequence is 10 residues long. Germline loops: CDR1 SGDLS, CDR2 YYNGEE. Trimming pared 9 bases from V and 2 bases from J, leaving 4 bases between.